In its sample, the clone carrying this T cell receptor (beta chain) was seen a few times. The data are from a study of CD8 T cells in ankylosing spondylitis. TCRdb independently ran MiXCR on the 5' RACE reads; one entry per CDR3 protein. The sample yields about 89,000 distinct CDR3 sequences, around 25% seen once. The clonotype comes from a male donor with ankylosing spondylitis or in good health (not recorded which). Sample: blood, either unsorted or a sorted T cell fraction (not recorded which).

CDR3 sequence (DNA): TGTGCCAGCAGTTTGTCCGGAGGTCTCTATGGCTACACCTTC. Its translation: CASSLSGGLYGYTF. The chain employs TRBV12-3 or TRBV12-4 and TRBJ1-2; D is unresolved. The germline V and J ends were trimmed by 3 bases and 4 bases, with 12 bases remaining between them. This CDR3 spans 14 amino acids.